The sequence of this TCR beta chain was determined in a study of blood T cell repertoires in COVID-19. Study background: Specimens from acute and convalescent COVID-19 originated in the United States, Italy and Spain. Sample material is recorded as cDNA or gDNA derived from T cells, B-cell-depleted T cells, or PBMCs.

This CDR3 has 13 residues. With 5 bases removed from V and 0 bases from J, the gap between germline ends came to 6 bases. Original processing methods: Reference gene primer amplification yielded estimated nucleated cell counts. Profiling relied on immunoSEQ multiplex PCR, and the TCRdb table lists in-frame clones only, not all of them. V and J calls plus clone size are reproduced from that table; the DNA served to infer D and trimming. The table shows roughly 120,000 clones, with about 80% occurring only once. The V call is TRBV12-3 or TRBV12-4, the J call TRBJ2-3; no clear D. Material for sequencing was peripheral blood. The source is a woman between 50 and 59 years old with acute or convalescent COVID-19. The DNA for the CDR3 is TGTGCCAGCAGTCAGGATAGCACAGATACGCAGTATTTT. Residues: CASSQDSTDTQYF.